A single sample is the source of the 15 T cell receptor beta chains below, sequenced in a study of shared clonotypes between healthy human individuals. The table came from immunoSEQ multiplex PCR; TCRdb's copy has only in-frame clones and leaves some out. The repertoire holds around 980,000 clones, with about 84% as singletons. The source material was memory CD4+ T cells from PBMCs. The subset was: CD45RA-negative fraction. These TCRs come from a man aged 18 to 35 in good health. Some clones in this sample may be carry-over from other donors' samples.

J is TRBJ2-3 and V is TRBV7-3; 8 nucleotides agree with TRBD1. CDR1 SGHTA and CDR2 FQGTGA come from the germline V gene. The CDR3 runs to 16 residues. Unmatched junction bases numbered 5, after V lost 2 bases and J lost 1 base. CDR3 region: CASSLVPGQGTDTQYF. Written as DNA, the CDR3 is TGTGCCAGCAGCTTAGTTCCGGGACAGGGCACAGATACGCAGTATTTT. Combining the CDR3 with reference TRBV7-3 and TRBJ2-3 gives the whole variable domain GAGVSQTPSNKVTEKGKYVELRCDPISGHTALYWYRQSLGQGPEFLIYFQGTGAADDSGLPNDRFFAVRPEGSVSTLKIQRTERGDSAVYLCASSLVPGQGTDTQYFGPGTRLTVL.

The genes are TRBV11-2 and TRBJ1-1; a weak D match, TRBD1 (5 bases). The CDR3 consists of 13 residues. V was trimmed by 1 base and J by 8 bases, leaving 11 bases between them. Germline assignment: CDR1 SGHAT and CDR2 FQNNGV. In DNA, the CDR3 is TGTGCCAGCAGCTTAGTGGTCAGGGCCGAAGCTTTCTTT. The encoded protein is CASSLVVRAEAFF.

This clone turned up a few times. The genes are TRBV2 and TRBJ1-2; D is ambiguous. Per the germline V gene, CDR1 is SNHLY and CDR2 is FYNNEI. V lost 8 bases and J 3 bases, leaving 13 bases between the germline ends. This CDR3 comprises 13 residues. The CDR3 coding sequence is TGTGCCAGCTCGCAGGCAACGTACTATGGCTACACCTTC. This gives the protein CASSQATYYGYTF. The full variable domain, its missing parts supplied by reference TRBV2 and TRBJ1-2, is EPEVTQTPSHQVTQMGQEVILRCVPISNHLYFYWYRQILGQKVEFLVSFYNNEISEKSEIFDDQFSVERPDGSNFTLKIRSTKLEDSAMYFCASSQATYYGYTFGSGTRLTVV.

As for this clone: This sequence may be a read error, since a much larger clone differs from it by one base. The sample holds other DNA sequences that translate to the same CDR3. This sequence joins TRBV30 and TRBJ1-1; D gene ambiguous. This CDR3 comprises 14 residues. Trimming stripped 3 bases from V and 8 bases from J, with 19 bases between. Germline V gives CDR1 GTSNPN, CDR2 SVGIG (reference sequence). The CDR3 loop is CAWRDSPAGTEAFF. The CDR3 coding sequence is TGTGCCTGGAGGGACTCGCCGGCGGGCACCGAAGCTTTCTTT.

This chain links TRBV6-1 with TRBJ1-1; D unresolved. In germline, CDR1 is MNHNS, CDR2 SASEGT. The CDR3 totals 14 residues. Trimming took 6 bases from V and 5 from J, leaving 16 bases between them. In DNA, the CDR3 is TGTGCCAGCAGGGAACAGAATCTTGGGACTGAAGCTTTCTTT. It translates to CASREQNLGTEAFF.

V gene TRBV7-9 combines with J gene TRBJ2-5; TRBD1 agrees at 7 bases. There are 14 residues in the CDR3. Unmatched junction bases numbered 4, after V lost 6 bases and J lost 0 bases. CDR1 is SEHNR, CDR2 FQNEAQ, per germline (reference sequence). The CDR3 reads CASSPGGYQETQYF. CDR3 coding DNA: TGTGCCAGCAGTCCAGGGGGATACCAAGAGACCCAGTACTTC.

This clone has a handful of counts. The gene calls are TRBV30 and TRBJ2-7, with D perhaps being TRBD1 or TRBD2 (5 bases each). CDR1 is GTSNPN and CDR2 is SVGIG in the germline V gene (reference sequence). This CDR3 region has 12 residues. V lost 8 bases and J 2 bases, leaving 13 bases between the germline ends. The CDR3 sequence is CAGTGRAYEQYF. The CDR3, as DNA: TGTGCCGGGACGGGAAGAGCCTACGAGCAGTACTTC. Full variable domain (outside the CDR3, taken from reference TRBV30 and TRBJ2-7): SQTIHQWPATLVQPVGSPLSLECTVEGTSNPNLYWYRQAAGRGLQLLFYSVGIGQISSEVPQNLSASRPQDRQFILSSKKLLLSDSGFYLCAGTGRAYEQYFGPGTRLTVT.

The CDR3 spells CASSLVGREADTQYF. The CDR3 DNA sequence: TGCGCCAGCAGCTTGGTGGGCAGGGAGGCAGATACGCAGTATTTT. The chain recombines TRBV5-1 with TRBJ2-3; TRBD2 is a possible D gene (6 bases). CDR1 is SGHRS, CDR2 YFSETQ, per germline. V lost 0 bases and J lost 4, with 12 bases in between. The CDR3 totals 15 residues.

This clone was detected once. This chain connects TRBV11-2 to TRBJ2-1; D assignment may be TRBD1 or TRBD2 (5 bases each). The CDR3 is made up of 16 amino acids. Per the germline V gene, CDR1 is SGHAT and CDR2 is FQNNGV. V dropped 4 bases and J dropped 5 bases, with 18 bases sitting between them. CDR3 coding DNA: TGTGCCAGCAGCTCCATACGGGGCAGGGCTCACAATGAGCAGTTCTTC. It is translated as CASSSIRGRAHNEQFF.

The chain combines TRBV11-3 with TRBJ2-5, with TRBD1 matching 11 bases. Germline lookup yields CDR1 SGHNT and CDR2 YENEEA. The length of the CDR3 is 17 residues. V lost 3 bases, J lost 1 base, and 7 bases stayed unmatched. In DNA, the CDR3 is TGTGCCAGCAGCTTGGAAGTTGGGACAGGGGGCCAAGAGACCCAGTACTTC. The encoded protein is CASSLEVGTGGQETQYF.

V gene TRBV4-1 combines with J gene TRBJ2-3, with D possibly matching TRBD2 (6 bases). The CDR3 is 15 amino acids. The V end lost 2 bases, the J end lost 7 bases, and 16 bases lay between the germline ends. Germline CDR1 reads MGHRA; CDR2 reads YSYEKL. The CDR3 reads CASSQPSSERHTQYF. The CDR3 DNA reads as TGCGCCAGCAGCCAACCGTCTAGCGAGAGACATACGCAGTATTTT.

This clone has just a few counts. V is TRBV18 and J is TRBJ1-1; no firm D call. CDR3 size: 13 residues. The germline V and J ends were trimmed by 0 bases and 4 bases, with 6 bases remaining between them. In germline, CDR1 is KGHSH, CDR2 LQKENI. CDR3 bases: TGTGCCAGCTCACCACCCAAGGGCACTGAAGCTTTCTTT. Protein sequence: CASSPPKGTEAFF.

DNA for the CDR3: TGTGCCAGCAGTTCGCCGACCGGGACAGGGGTTCAGCCCCAGCATTTT. This encodes CASSSPTGTGVQPQHF. V is TRBV28 and J is TRBJ1-5; 10 bases fit TRBD1. The CDR3 totals 16 residues. In germline, CDR1 is MDHEN, CDR2 SYDVKM. V shed 4 bases, J shed 6 bases, and the junction held 9 bases outside the gene matches.

This clone has only a few counts. The rearrangement uses TRBV5-1 and TRBJ2-2; TRBD2 might be the D (6 bases). In germline, CDR1 is SGHRS, CDR2 YFSETQ. V lost 4 bases and J lost 2, with 15 bases in between. The CDR3 loop spans 16 amino acids. CDR3 residues: CASSPPGRGNTGELFF. CDR3 sequence (DNA): TGCGCCAGCAGCCCCCCAGGGCGGGGAAACACCGGGGAGCTGTTTTTT. Filled out from reference TRBV5-1 and TRBJ2-2, the complete variable domain reads KAGVTQTPRYLIKTRGQQVTLSCSPISGHRSVSWYQQTPGQGLQFLFEYFSETQRNKGNFPGRFSGRQFSNSRSEMNVSTLELGDSALYLCASSPPGRGNTGELFFGEGSRLTVL.

This clone was counted once. Other DNA sequences within the sample encode an identical CDR3. The V call is TRBV7-2, the J call TRBJ2-7, with D perhaps matching TRBD2 (6 bases). The length of the CDR3 is 14 residues. Germline V gene sequence: CDR1 SGHTA, CDR2 FQGNSA. V lost 1 base and J 2 bases, leaving 9 bases between the germline ends. The chain's CDR3 is CASSLEGGAYEQYF. DNA of the CDR3: TGTGCCAGCAGCTTAGAGGGCGGGGCCTACGAGCAGTACTTC.